One and the same sample provided the 18 T cell receptor beta chains below, sequenced in a study of prognosis after radiotherapy for stage I lung cancer. Amplification of TCR beta CDR3 from genomic DNA used two-round multiplex PCR. During first-round PCR, primers specific to each TRBV and TRBJ gene were used. TCRdb re-called the multiplex PCR reads with MiXCR, one entry per CDR3 protein. The sample shows some 24,000 distinct CDR3 sequences, approximately 35% of them seen only once. This specimen was PBMCs, taken before or after stereotactic body radiation therapy (not recorded which). Source of these receptors: a donor over 45 with non-small cell lung cancer.

This clonotype has a count of ten or more. As DNA, the CDR3 is TGTGCCAGCCCCAAACAAGGGCCAGCGAACACCGGGGAGCTGTTTTTT. Its protein is CASPKQGPANTGELFF. The chain is built from TRBV7-9 and TRBJ2-2; no clear D. Germline CDR1 reads SEHNR; CDR2 reads FQNEAQ (reference sequence). V lost 8 bases and J lost 0, with 16 bases in between. The CDR3 length is 16 residues.

This clonotype was picked up many times. The genes are TRBV20-1 and TRBJ1-2; D call uncertain. Trimming pared 0 bases from V and 0 bases from J, leaving 11 bases between. The CDR3 runs to 15 residues. Germline V lookup: CDR1 DFQATT, CDR2 SNEGSKA (reference sequence). In DNA, the CDR3 is TGCAGTGCTAGAGAGGGTGGCAGTACTAACTATGGCTACACCTTC. Amino acids: CSAREGGSTNYGYTF.

The chain links TRBV2 to TRBJ2-7, with unresolved D. The V end lost 3 bases, the J end lost 5 bases, and 8 bases lay between the germline ends. The CDR3 is made up of 12 amino acids. Looked up from germline, CDR1 is SNHLY and CDR2 is FYNNEI. The CDR3 DNA sequence: TGTGCCAGCAGTGAGGGGATCGACGAGCAGTACTTC. Translated, it gives CASSEGIDEQYF.

This clonotype was seen many times. V usage is TRBV29-1 and J usage is TRBJ2-3; D unresolved. The CDR3 consists of 13 residues. The V and J ends lost 0 bases and 2 bases respectively, with 6 bases between them. The germline CDR1 and CDR2 sequences are SQVTM and ANQGSEA. This CDR3 is CSVEDLPTDTQYF. CDR3 nucleotide sequence: TGCAGCGTTGAAGACCTTCCCACAGATACGCAGTATTTT.

As to this clonotype: A much larger clone lies one base from this, so it may be a read error. The chain uses TRBV18 and TRBJ2-1; 7 bases map to TRBD1. Per germline, CDR1 KGHSH and CDR2 LQKENI. V shed 3 bases and J 15 bases; nucleotides not matched to a gene: 5. The CDR3 loop spans 11 amino acids. The CDR3 region is CASSPDRVSFF. CDR3 coding DNA: TGTGCCAGCTCACCCGACAGGGTCTCGTTCTTC.

The CDR3 reads CASRRGLSEKLFF. For the CDR3, the DNA is TGTGCCAGCAGGAGGGGACTCAGCGAAAAACTGTTTTTT. The chain joins TRBV6-1 to TRBJ1-4, with D possibly being TRBD1 (5 bases). V lost 6 bases, J lost 8 bases, and 13 bases lay in between. The CDR3 length is 13 residues. Germline V CDR1 and CDR2: MNHNS, SASEGT.

Many counts were recorded for this clonotype. The chain recombines TRBV20-1 with TRBJ1-2, with D hard to call. Trimming removed 1 base at V and 6 bases at J, with 12 bases between. This CDR3 spans 13 amino acids. CDR1 and CDR2 from the germline V gene are DFQATT and SNEGSKA (reference sequence). The CDR3 nucleotides read TGCAGTGCTAGAGTAGGTCCCAGCCATGGCTACACCTTC. This sequence encodes CSARVGPSHGYTF.

The chain recombines TRBV9 with TRBJ2-7; 11 bases match TRBD2. The V gene's germline CDR1 is SGDLS and CDR2 YYNGEE. With V trimmed by 4 bases and J by 4 bases, 7 bases remained unmatched. The CDR3 is made up of 15 amino acids. The CDR3: CASSFRPSGGYEQYF. The CDR3 DNA follows: TGTGCCAGCAGCTTTAGGCCTAGCGGGGGGTACGAGCAGTACTTC.

This chain links TRBV28 with TRBJ2-2; D might be TRBD2 (6 bases). The length of the CDR3 is 15 residues. The germline CDR1 and CDR2 sequences are MDHEN and SYDVKM. Trimming took 6 bases from V and 1 from J, leaving 12 bases between them. CDR3 sequence: CASSPLGGNTGELFF. The CDR3 DNA reads TGTGCCAGCAGCCCCCTGGGGGGGAACACCGGGGAGCTGTTTTTT.

This clonotype was observed once. The chain carries TRBV5-6 and TRBJ1-4, with D unresolved. V was cut by 2 bases and J by 0 bases, with 5 bases left in between. Germline CDR1 and CDR2: SGHDT and YYEEEE. This CDR3 has 14 amino acids. The chain's CDR3 is CASSFRATNEKLFF. CDR3 in DNA: TGTGCCAGCAGCTTTCGGGCAACTAATGAAAAACTGTTTTTT.

The V call is TRBV12-3 or TRBV12-4, the J call TRBJ2-1; 8 positions match TRBD2. CDR3 length: 16 amino acids. V gave up 3 bases and J gave up 0 bases; unmatched junction bases: 4. CDR3 amino acids: CASSLGSGISYNEQFF. DNA of the CDR3: TGTGCCAGCAGTTTGGGTAGCGGGATCTCCTACAATGAGCAGTTCTTC.

This clonotype was counted ten times or more. V is TRBV5-1 and J is TRBJ1-1; D gene unclear. The CDR3 is made up of 13 amino acids. Trimming shortened V by 0 bases and J by 7 bases, and 10 bases separated the two germline ends. Germline CDR1 is SGHRS and CDR2 is YFSETQ. The chain's CDR3 is CASSLVGGREAFF. The CDR3 DNA sequence: TGCGCCAGCAGCTTGGTAGGCGGCCGTGAAGCTTTCTTT.

The rearrangement joins TRBV6-2 or TRBV6-3 to TRBJ2-3; TRBD1 aligns across 10 bases. The CDR3 runs 15 residues. CDR1 and CDR2 (germline): MNHEY, SVGEGT. The ends lost 5 bases at V and 4 bases at J; junction bases unmatched: 6. In DNA form, the CDR3 reads TGTGCCAGCAGTGAATCGACAGGGGGCGCAGATACGCAGTATTTT. This translates into CASSESTGGADTQYF.

This clonotype was counted between two and nine times. This may be a read error, as it is one base from a much larger clone. The V call is TRBV5-1, the J call TRBJ2-1; possible D gene TRBD2, 6 bases. The germline gives CDR1 SGHRS, CDR2 YFSETQ. This CDR3 comprises 15 residues. The CDR3 DNA sequence: TGCGCCAGCAGCCCCGATGGCGGGACCTACAATGAGCGGTTCTTC. The encoded protein is CASSPDGGTYNERFF.

Of note for this clonotype: A much larger clone differs by one base, so this may be a read error. The chain joins TRBV3-1 to TRBJ1-3; tentative D call: TRBD1 (6 bases). CDR3 length: 14 amino acids. Germline lookup yields CDR1 LGHDT and CDR2 YNNKEL (reference sequence). CDR3 amino acids: CASRSASRGNTVYF. The CDR3 coding sequence is TGTGCCAGCAGATCCGCGTCCAGGGGCAACACCGTATATTTT.

A remark on this clonotype: A clone one base away is much larger, so this may be a read error. The J gene is TRBJ1-4, the V gene TRBV19; D perhaps matches TRBD1 (6 bases). The CDR3 extends over 15 amino acids. Germline V lookup: CDR1 LNHDA, CDR2 SQIVND (reference sequence). V shed 2 bases and J shed 6 bases, with 13 bases lying between them. The CDR3 DNA reads as TGTGCCAGTAGTATATGGACAGTGAAGGATGAAAAACTGTTTTTT. It codes for CASSIWTVKDEKLFF.

This clonotype has ten or more counts. The rearrangement joins TRBV12-3 or TRBV12-4 to TRBJ2-1; D not certain. V dropped 7 bases and J dropped 5 bases, with 3 bases sitting between them. The CDR3 runs to 10 residues. Here the CDR3 DNA reads TGTGCCAGCAAAGACAATGAGCAGTTCTTC. Protein sequence: CASKDNEQFF.

Comments on this clonotype: A much larger clone sits a single nucleotide away, making a read error possible. This rearrangement joins TRBV12-3 or TRBV12-4 to TRBJ2-1; no clear D gene. There are 14 residues in the CDR3. For the CDR3, the DNA is TGTGCCAGCAGTCCCAGGTGCCACAACAATGAGCATTTCTTC. The encoded protein is CASSPRCHNNEHFF.